The TCR beta chain under discussion was sequenced for a study of cytomegalovirus exposure and HLA in healthy donors. On the study more broadly: Samples from HLA-typed donors yielded about 85 million unique TCRs in an early data release.

As for this clone: Antigen: not known.

Healthy bone marrow donors made up the donor group. While unrecorded immune exposures were likely, the donors were nominally healthy when sampled. Study outcomes and limitations: In a later analysis, TCR beta V- and J-gene trimming showed a link to a missense DCLRE1C variant.

The V gene's germline CDR1 is LNHDA and CDR2 SQIVND (reference sequence). The CDR3 length is 13 residues. Trimming removed 9 bases from V and 4 bases from J, with 13 bases in between. The PCR was carried out with 60 Vbeta primers and 13 Jbeta primers. TCRdb's copy holds only in-frame clones and misses some; the assay was immunoSEQ multiplex PCR. The data contain over 80,000 clones, more than 65% of them seen just once; the ten biggest clones take up roughly a sixth. Sequenced material: PBMCs. The clonotype was recovered from a young woman in good health and CMV-seropositive. The chain carries TRBV19 and TRBJ1-3; weak D call: TRBD1 (6 bases). Here the CDR3 DNA reads TGTGCCAGCGACACAGGGTACGGAAACACCATATATTTT. The encoded protein is CASDTGYGNTIYF.